The TCR beta chain described here comes from a study of siplizumab effects on memory and regulatory T cells. The CDR3 runs to 18 residues. Germline trimming cut 5 bases from V and 3 bases from J; bases unmatched to any gene: 18. Germline CDR1 is MNHEY and CDR2 is SMNVEV (reference sequence). Only in-frame clones appear in the TCRdb table, and some are missing; sequencing was by immunoSEQ multiplex PCR. The data hold roughly 62,000 clones, with over 85% observed a single time. This TCR came from a human donor in good health. This chain links TRBV27 with TRBJ2-7, with TRBD2 matching 8 bases. The source material was CD8+ T cells sorted from blood. CDR3 DNA sequence: TGTGCCAGCAGTCCCCGAGCGGGAGTACGCCCTGTAGTCTACGAGCAGTACTTC. Residues: CASSPRAGVRPVVYEQYF.